The 20 T cell receptor beta chains below come from one sample, sequenced in a study of identical twins. TCRdb ran MiXCR on the 5' RACE reads and lists one entry per CDR3 protein. The table lists hundreds of thousands of distinct CDR3 sequences, around 20% of them singletons. These same records also appear under a second study, on T cells expressing NK-cell markers.

Sequences were obtained from PBMCs. These TCRs come from a woman aged 18-30 years in good health.

In this sample, this clonotype turned up a few times. This chain connects TRBV5-1 to TRBJ1-2; perhaps TRBD1 as D (6 bases). V shed 0 bases and J shed 6 bases, with 12 bases lying between them. Germline CDR1 and CDR2: SGHRS and YFSETQ. The CDR3 totals 14 residues. DNA of the CDR3: TGCGCCAGCAGCTTGGAGTGGCAGGGGCATGGCTACACCTTC. As protein: CASSLEWQGHGYTF.

The gene calls are TRBV6-5 and TRBJ1-5; D is undetermined. V was shortened by 2 bases and J by 0 bases, with 8 bases between the two germline ends. Per the germline V gene, CDR1 is MNHEY and CDR2 is SVGAGI. The CDR3 totals 15 residues. The chain's CDR3 is CASSYVADSNQPQHF. The CDR3 DNA reads TGTGCCAGCAGTTACGTTGCGGATAGCAATCAGCCCCAGCATTTT.

V is TRBV20-1 and J is TRBJ2-5; the D call may be TRBD1 or TRBD2 (5 bases each). CDR3 length: 15 residues. The germline V gene encodes CDR1 DFQATT and CDR2 SNEGSKA (reference sequence). V dropped 5 bases and J dropped 10 bases, with 26 bases sitting between them. The CDR3, as DNA: TGCAGTGCTCCCCCTCTCGGGGCCCCGCCCCTCATCCAGTACTTC. It codes for CSAPPLGAPPLIQYF.

This clonotype was counted only a few times. This chain uses TRBV20-1 with TRBJ2-1; 10 bases align to TRBD1. Germline values: CDR1 DFQATT, CDR2 SNEGSKA (reference sequence). This CDR3 contains 15 residues. The ends lost 4 bases at V and 4 bases at J; junction bases unmatched: 7. Here the CDR3 DNA reads TGCAGTGCTAATTTCCGGGACAGGGGTTACAATGAGCAGTTCTTC. This translates into CSANFRDRGYNEQFF.

This chain links TRBV20-1 with TRBJ1-1; possibly TRBD1 for D (5 bases). V was pared by 5 bases and J by 3 bases, with 16 bases between. The CDR3 consists of 14 residues. Germline CDR1 is DFQATT and CDR2 is SNEGSKA (reference sequence). CDR3 protein: CSAPRLGGDTEAFF. The CDR3 nucleotides are TGCAGTGCTCCTCGTCTTGGGGGGGACACTGAAGCTTTCTTT.

This rearrangement joins TRBV5-1 to TRBJ2-1, with TRBD2 as a possible D gene (6 bases). V was cut by 3 bases and J by 8 bases, with 24 bases left in between. There are 17 residues in the CDR3. Germline CDR1 reads SGHRS; CDR2 reads YFSETQ. CDR3 sequence: CASSSRRDGGRRDEQFF. The CDR3 DNA reads TGCGCCAGCAGCTCGCGTCGGGACGGGGGACGGCGCGATGAGCAGTTCTTC.

CDR3 sequence (DNA): TGCGCCAGCAGTGTTGTAGGGGGGGCACGGACCGGGGAGCTGTTTTTT. Its protein is CASSVVGGARTGELFF. V is TRBV10-1 and J is TRBJ2-2; D may be TRBD2 (7 bases). Germline V gene data show CDR1 as WNHNN and CDR2 as SYGVQD (reference sequence). The CDR3 length is 16 residues. V shed 4 bases and J shed 5 bases, with 17 bases lying between them.

This clonotype occurred a few times. V usage is TRBV25-1 and J usage is TRBJ2-1; no reliable D call. The length of the CDR3 is 13 residues. With 3 bases removed from V and 10 bases from J, the gap between germline ends came to 13 bases. Germline V gene data show CDR1 as MGHDK and CDR2 as SYGVNS. CDR3 in amino acids: CASSEGPTREQFF. Here the CDR3 DNA reads TGTGCCAGCAGTGAGGGCCCCACGCGGGAGCAGTTCTTC.

This clonotype was observed a handful of times. The rearrangement joins TRBV24-1 to TRBJ2-5; 9 positions match TRBD1. With V trimmed by 4 bases and J by 0 bases, 8 bases remained unmatched. The CDR3 runs 17 residues. The V gene's germline CDR1 is KGHDR and CDR2 SFDVKD. CDR3 DNA sequence: TGTGCCACCAGTGACCCGACAGGGGGTGCCAACCAAGAGACCCAGTACTTC. This encodes CATSDPTGGANQETQYF.

Many counts were recorded for this clonotype. CDR3 bases: TGTGCCACCCGGGACCGCGGTACAGATACGCAGTATTTT. Translation: CATRDRGTDTQYF. The chain employs TRBV5-8 and TRBJ2-3; D may correspond to TRBD1 or TRBD2 (5 bases each). The ends were cut back, 9 bases at V and 3 bases at J, with 14 bases in the middle. The CDR3 loop spans 13 amino acids. Germline lookup yields CDR1 SGHTS and CDR2 YDEGEE.

This clonotype was detected many times. CDR3: CAITISGNTIYF. The CDR3, as DNA: TGTGCCATCACGATCTCGGGAAACACCATATATTTT. This chain links TRBV12-3 or TRBV12-4 with TRBJ1-3; D not certain. V shed 10 bases and J shed 4 bases, with 11 bases lying between them. CDR3 length: 12 amino acids.

The rearrangement joins TRBV12-3 or TRBV12-4 to TRBJ2-5; D ambiguous. The CDR3 totals 16 residues. Trimming removed 4 bases at V and 1 base at J, with 16 bases between. In nucleotides, the CDR3 is TGTGCCAGCAGTTCTCCTTGGTCAGGCAGCCAAGAGACCCAGTACTTC. This encodes CASSSPWSGSQETQYF.

The chain couples TRBV12-3 or TRBV12-4 to TRBJ1-6; D unclear. CDR3 length: 13 residues. Trimming shortened V by 6 bases and J by 9 bases, and 12 bases separated the two germline ends. The CDR3 region has the DNA TGTGCCAGCAGCTCCCTGTTAGGTTCACCCCTCCACTTT. It codes for CASSSLLGSPLHF.

The rearrangement links TRBV13 to TRBJ2-1; D is perhaps TRBD1 (5 bases). The CDR3 sequence is 15 residues long. V was trimmed by 1 base and J by 7 bases, leaving 14 bases between them. Germline assignment: CDR1 PRHDT and CDR2 FYEKMQ (reference sequence). The CDR3 DNA reads TGTGCCAGCAGCTTAGAACCCGCAGGGAAAAATGAGCAGTTCTTC. Protein product: CASSLEPAGKNEQFF. Filled out from reference TRBV13 and TRBJ2-1, the complete variable domain reads AAGVIQSPRHLIKEKRETATLKCYPIPRHDTVYWYQQGPGQDPQFLISFYEKMQSDKGSIPDRFSAQQFSDYHSELNMSSLELGDSALYFCASSLEPAGKNEQFFGPGTRLTVL.

This clonotype was seen a few times. This chain links TRBV29-1 with TRBJ1-2, with TRBD1 as a possible D gene (5 bases). The germline V and J ends were trimmed by 4 bases and 4 bases, with 10 bases remaining between them. Germline values: CDR1 SQVTM, CDR2 ANQGSEA. This CDR3 has 12 amino acids. The CDR3 loop reads CSVVTGTYGYTF. Written as DNA, the CDR3 is TGCAGCGTTGTTACCGGGACCTATGGCTACACCTTC.

This clonotype turned up a few times. The rearrangement joins TRBV20-1 to TRBJ1-4, with a tentative D call TRBD1 (5 bases). Germline assignment: CDR1 DFQATT and CDR2 SNEGSKA (reference sequence). This CDR3 region has 15 residues. Trimming took off 2 bases at V and 0 bases at J, with 10 bases between the two ends. This CDR3 reads CSARKGKSTNEKLFF. CDR3 nucleotides: TGCAGTGCTAGAAAGGGGAAGTCAACTAATGAAAAACTGTTTTTT.

The chain has TRBV25-1 and TRBJ2-3, with 10 bases that match TRBD1. The CDR3 covers 18 residues. V gave up 6 bases and J gave up 3 bases; unmatched junction bases: 15. From germline, CDR1 is MGHDK and CDR2 SYGVNS. The DNA for the CDR3 is TGTGCCAGCAGCCGCACCCTCCGGACAGGGGGTGGGACAGATACGCAGTATTTT. This encodes CASSRTLRTGGGTDTQYF.

This clonotype occurred many times. The CDR3 sequence: CSAVDRLANYGYTF. The DNA of the CDR3 is TGCAGCGCTGTGGACCGGTTAGCTAACTATGGCTACACCTTC. The V and J genes are TRBV29-1 and TRBJ1-2; D not certain. Trimming cost V 7 bases and J 0 bases, with 15 bases left between them. There are 14 residues in the CDR3. CDR1 and CDR2 (germline): SQVTM, ANQGSEA.

CDR3 in DNA: TGCAGTGCCAAAGGGGTAGCGGGGCGACTACAAGAGACCCAGTACTTC. As protein: CSAKGVAGRLQETQYF. V gene TRBV20-1 combines with J gene TRBJ2-5; 8 nucleotides align to TRBD2. Germline lookup yields CDR1 DFQATT and CDR2 SNEGSKA (reference sequence). Trimming took 6 bases from V and 2 from J; bases not matched to a gene: 14. The CDR3 spans 16 residues.

The rearrangement uses TRBV6-5 and TRBJ2-7, with 9 bases fitting TRBD2. This CDR3 region has 16 residues. The J segment lost 1 base and the V segment lost 4 bases, leaving 8 bases of the junction unmatched. Per the germline V gene, CDR1 is MNHEY and CDR2 is SVGAGI. The CDR3, as DNA: TGTGCCAGCAGTTTATCCGGGACTAGCCTGTCCTACGAGCAGTACTTC. This translates into CASSLSGTSLSYEQYF.